This TCR beta chain was identified during a study of blood T cell repertoires in COVID-19. Methods used by the authors: Amplification of reference gene primers provided the estimated nucleated cell counts. TCRdb's copy holds only in-frame clones and misses some; the assay was immunoSEQ multiplex PCR. The D gene and trimming were derived from the DNA, and the V and J assignments and clone size from that table. The sample comprises hundreds of thousands of clones, 75% to 90% of which are singletons, and 1.5% rests with the top ten. Trimming left V 4 bases short and J 4 bases short, with 11 bases between. Per germline, CDR1 MNHEY and CDR2 SVGEGT. CDR3 length equals 13 residues.

This TCR was sampled from a woman aged 40 to 50 who had recovered from COVID-19. Sequencing was carried out using peripheral blood. This chain uses TRBV6-2 or TRBV6-3 with TRBJ2-7; D perhaps matches TRBD1 (6 bases). The CDR3 spells CASSFRQVYEQYF. The DNA of the CDR3 is TGTGCCAGCAGTTTCCGACAGGTTTACGAGCAGTACTTC.